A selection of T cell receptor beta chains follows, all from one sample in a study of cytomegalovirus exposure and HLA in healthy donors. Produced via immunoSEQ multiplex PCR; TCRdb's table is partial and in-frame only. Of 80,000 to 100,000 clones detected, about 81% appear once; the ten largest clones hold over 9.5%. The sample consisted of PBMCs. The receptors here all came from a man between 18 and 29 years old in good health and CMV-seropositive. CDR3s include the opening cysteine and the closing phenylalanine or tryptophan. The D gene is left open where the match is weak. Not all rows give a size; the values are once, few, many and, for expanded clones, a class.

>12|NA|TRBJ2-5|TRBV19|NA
TGTGCCAGTATTGGCAGTGAAGAGACCCAGTACTTC
CASIGSEETQYF
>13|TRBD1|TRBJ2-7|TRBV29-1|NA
TGCAGCGTTGTGGGACAGGGTAACTACGAGCAGTACTTC
CSVVGQGNYEQYF
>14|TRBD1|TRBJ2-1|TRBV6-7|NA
TGTGCCAGCCCAGGACAGGGGCCCTACAATGAGCAGTTCTTC
CASPGQGPYNEQFF
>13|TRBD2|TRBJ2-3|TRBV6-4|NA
TGTGCCAGCAGTGAAGGGAGGGGAAATACGCAGTATTTT
CASSEGRGNTQYF
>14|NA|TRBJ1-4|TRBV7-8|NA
TGTGCCAGCAGCCCTCGAATCTACAATGAAAAACTGTTTTTT
CASSPRIYNEKLFF
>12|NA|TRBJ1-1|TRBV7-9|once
TGTGCCAGCAGCATTACGACTAACGAAGCTTTCTTT
CASSITTNEAFF
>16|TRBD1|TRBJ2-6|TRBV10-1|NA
TGCGCCAGCAGTATTCCAGGGGGCACTGGGGCCAACGTCCTGACTTTC
CASSIPGGTGANVLTF
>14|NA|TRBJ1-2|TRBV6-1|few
TGTGCCAGCAGTGACCGAGTGCGCAACTATGGCTACACCTTC
CASSDRVRNYGYTF
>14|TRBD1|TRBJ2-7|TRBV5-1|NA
TGCGCCAGCAGCTTGCTGACAGGGGGCTACGAGCAGTACTTC
CASSLLTGGYEQYF
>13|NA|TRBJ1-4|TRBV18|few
TGTGCCAGCTTTGGACAGATGAATGAAAAACTGTTTTTT
CASFGQMNEKLFF
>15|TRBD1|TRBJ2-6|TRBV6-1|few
TGTGCCACCGGGACAGGTAACTCTGGGGCCAACGTCCTGACTTTC
CATGTGNSGANVLTF
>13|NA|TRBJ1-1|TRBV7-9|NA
TGTGCCAGCAGCTTATACGGGGGGACTGAAGCTTTCTTT
CASSLYGGTEAFF
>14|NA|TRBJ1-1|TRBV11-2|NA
TGTGCCAGCAGCTTGAACAGGGCGGGCACTGAAGCTTTCTTT
CASSLNRAGTEAFF
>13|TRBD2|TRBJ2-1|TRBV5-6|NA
TGTGCCAGCAGCTTCGGGGGGGCGGGTGAGCAGTTCTTC
CASSFGGAGEQFF
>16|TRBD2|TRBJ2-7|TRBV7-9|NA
TGTGCCAGCAGCTCCAGAGCGGGGGAAAATCCCTACGAGCAGTACTTC
CASSSRAGENPYEQYF
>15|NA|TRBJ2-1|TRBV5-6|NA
TGTGCCAGCAGCCTAAGACTATCACCCTACAATGAGCAGTTCTTC
CASSLRLSPYNEQFF
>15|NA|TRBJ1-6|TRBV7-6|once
TGTGCCAGCAGCCGCACTAAGGACAGAAATTCACCCCTCCACTTT
CASSRTKDRNSPLHF
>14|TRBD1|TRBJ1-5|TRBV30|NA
TGTGCCTGGAGTCACAGGACAGGGGGACAGCCCCAGCATTTT
CAWSHRTGGQPQHF
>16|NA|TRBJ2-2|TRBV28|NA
TGTGCCAGCAGTTTAGGAAGGGGTTCGAACACCGGGGAGCTGTTTTTT
CASSLGRGSNTGELFF
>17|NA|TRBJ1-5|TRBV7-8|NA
TGTGCCAGCAGCTTAGGTCTGGGTCAGGGTATCAATCAGCCCCAGCATTTT
CASSLGLGQGINQPQHF
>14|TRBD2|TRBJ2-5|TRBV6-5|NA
TGTGCCAGCAGTTACGGTGGACTAGTTACAGAGCAGTACTTC
CASSYGGLVTEQYF
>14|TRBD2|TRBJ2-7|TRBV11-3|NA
TGTGCCAGCAGCCCAGGCGGGGGGCCCGGCGAGCAGTACTTC
CASSPGGGPGEQYF
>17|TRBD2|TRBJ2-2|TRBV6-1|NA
TGTGCCAGCAGTGAATTAGCGGGGGCTACGAACACCGGGGAGCTGTTTTTT
CASSELAGATNTGELFF
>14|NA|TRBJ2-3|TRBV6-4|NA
TGTGCCAGCAGACCGGGCCTTGGGGAGGATACGCAGTATTTT
CASRPGLGEDTQYF
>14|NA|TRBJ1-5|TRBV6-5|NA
TGTGCCAGCAGTTCCGGGACATTCCCTTCGGCCCAGCATTTT
CASSSGTFPSAQHF
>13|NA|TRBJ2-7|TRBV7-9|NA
TGTGCCAGCAGCTTGGAGGTCTCCTACGAGCAGTACTTC
CASSLEVSYEQYF
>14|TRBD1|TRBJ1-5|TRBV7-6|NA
TGTGCCAGCAGCTTAGGACAGGGCGCCGTGCCCCAGCATTTT
CASSLGQGAVPQHF
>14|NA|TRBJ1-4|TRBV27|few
TGTGCCAGCAGTTTACGGAGAACTAATGAAAAACTGTTTTTT
CASSLRRTNEKLFF
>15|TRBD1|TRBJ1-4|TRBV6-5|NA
TGTGCCAGCAGTTACTCTGGGACAGGGGCTGAAAAACTGTTTTTT
CASSYSGTGAEKLFF
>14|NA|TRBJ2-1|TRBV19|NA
TGTGCCAGTAGTCTGTCAGGGGTGGGCAATGAGCAGTTCTTC
CASSLSGVGNEQFF
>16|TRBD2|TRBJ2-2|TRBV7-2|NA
TGTGCCAGCAGCGCAGTTAGTCTAGCGGGGGCCGGGGAGCTGTTTTTT
CASSAVSLAGAGELFF
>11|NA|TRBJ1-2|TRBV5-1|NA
TGCGCCAGCAGCTTTGGGAGCGGCTACACCTTC
CASSFGSGYTF
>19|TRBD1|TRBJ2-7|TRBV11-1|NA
TGTGCCAGCAGCTTGTTTGTGAAAATCCCCGGGACAGGGGGTATTCGGCAGTACTTC
CASSLFVKIPGTGGIRQYF
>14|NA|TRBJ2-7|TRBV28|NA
TGTGCCAGCAGTTTCATCGCAGTTGACTACGAGCAGTACTTC
CASSFIAVDYEQYF
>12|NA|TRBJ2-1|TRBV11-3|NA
TGTGCCAGCAGCCCCGCGAGCGGTGAGCAGTTCTTC
CASSPASGEQFF
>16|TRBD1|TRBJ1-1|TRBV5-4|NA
TGTGCCAGCAGCGAAGACAGGGCTCGAGCGAGCACTGAAGCTTTCTTT
CASSEDRARASTEAFF
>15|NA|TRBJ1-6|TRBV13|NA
TGTGCCAGCAGCTTATTCGCCCGGGGGGACTCACCCCTCCACTTT
CASSLFARGDSPLHF
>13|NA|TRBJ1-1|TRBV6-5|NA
TGTGCCAGCTCCGTAGTTCTGAACACTGAAGCTTTCTTT
CASSVVLNTEAFF
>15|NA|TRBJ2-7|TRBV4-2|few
TGTGCCAGCAGCCAAGGAGAGGGAGCAGCCTACGAGCAGTACTTC
CASSQGEGAAYEQYF
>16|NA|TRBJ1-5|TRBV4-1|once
TGCGCCAGCAGCTCATACCTACAGGGTAGCAATCAGCCCCAGCATTTT
CASSSYLQGSNQPQHF